Following are 23 T cell receptor beta chains from one sample sequenced in a study of shared clonotypes between healthy human individuals. Clones were sequenced by immunoSEQ multiplex PCR, and TCRdb holds only the in-frame ones, with some missing. The sample has about 2 million clones; 85% to 95% are singletons. The specimen sequenced was naive CD4+ T cells sorted from blood. Stated subset: CD45RA+ positively selected. The receptors come from a man aged 18 to 29 in good health.

The chain employs TRBV30 and TRBJ1-2, with D unresolved. This CDR3 is 11 amino acids long. Germline values: CDR1 GTSNPN, CDR2 SVGIG (reference sequence). Trimming removed 2 bases from V and 8 bases from J, with 9 bases in between. CDR3 residues: CAWSPMWGYTF. DNA of the CDR3: TGTGCCTGGAGTCCGATGTGGGGCTACACCTTC. Together with reference TRBV30 and TRBJ1-2, the CDR3 gives the full variable domain: SQTIHQWPATLVQPVGSPLSLECTVEGTSNPNLYWYRQAAGRGLQLLFYSVGIGQISSEVPQNLSASRPQDRQFILSSKKLLLSDSGFYLCAWSPMWGYTFGSGTRLTVV.

This chain connects TRBV10-3 to TRBJ2-3; 9 positions match TRBD2. V dropped 6 bases and J dropped 2; count of bases not matched to a gene: 6. Germline V gives CDR1 ENHRY, CDR2 SYGVKD. The CDR3 covers 15 residues. The CDR3 protein is CAIRASGDPTDTQYF. The CDR3 coding sequence is TGTGCCATCAGAGCTAGCGGGGATCCCACAGATACGCAGTATTTT.

The chain uses TRBV7-9 and TRBJ2-7; D may be TRBD1 (6 bases). The CDR3 length is 15 residues. The V gene lost 0 bases and the J gene lost 3 bases, with 12 bases spanning the gap. Germline V CDR1 and CDR2: SEHNR, FQNEAQ (reference sequence). The CDR3 loop reads CASSLAGRGIYEQYF. The CDR3 DNA follows: TGTGCCAGCAGCTTAGCCGGCAGGGGAATCTACGAGCAGTACTTC.

In regard to this clone: The same CDR3 also results from other DNA sequences found in this sample. This rearrangement joins TRBV11-1 to TRBJ1-6, with 7 bases lining up with TRBD1. CDR1 SGHAT and CDR2 FQDESV come from the germline V gene (reference sequence). The V and J ends lost 5 bases and 7 bases, in that order; junction bases with no gene match: 5. The CDR3 spans 14 residues. In nucleotides, the CDR3 is TGTGCCAGCAGCCGACAGGGCGGAAATTCACCCCTCCACTTT. Residues: CASSRQGGNSPLHF.

V gene TRBV7-2 combines with J gene TRBJ1-5, with D perhaps matching TRBD1 (5 bases). The CDR3 contains 13 residues. CDR1 SGHTA and CDR2 FQGNSA come from the germline V gene. Trimming left V 6 bases short and J 8 bases short, with 14 bases between. CDR3 protein: CASSLRGREPQHF. The CDR3, as DNA: TGTGCCAGCAGTTTGAGGGGTCGGGAGCCCCAGCATTTT.

The chain uses TRBV6-5 and TRBJ2-7; 9 bases are a match to TRBD2. The CDR3 is 15 residues long. CDR1 and CDR2 (germline): MNHEY, SVGAGI. Unmatched junction bases numbered 10, after V lost 6 bases and J lost 4 bases. CDR3 protein: CASSGAGGPVYEQYF. The CDR3 region has the DNA TGTGCCAGCAGCGGGGCGGGAGGGCCAGTTTACGAGCAGTACTTC.

The rearrangement links TRBV19 to TRBJ2-7, with TRBD1 matching 7 bases. Germline V gene sequence: CDR1 LNHDA, CDR2 SQIVND (reference sequence). The junction had 16 bases not matched to a gene; V was cut back by 6 bases and J by 5 bases. The CDR3 contains 16 residues. CDR3 DNA sequence: TGTGCCAGTAGCGCCGAAAGGGTGACAGGGTACCACGAGCAGTACTTC. This codes for CASSAERVTGYHEQYF.

This clone was picked up one time. This CDR3 is also generated by other DNA sequences in the sample. This rearrangement joins TRBV5-1 to TRBJ2-1; 14 nucleotides align to TRBD2. The V and J ends lost 4 bases and 6 bases, in that order; junction bases with no gene match: 3. From germline, CDR1 is SGHRS and CDR2 YFSETQ. The CDR3 loop spans 15 amino acids. CDR3 residues: CASSPGTSGGNEQFF. DNA for the CDR3: TGCGCCAGCAGCCCCGGGACTAGCGGGGGCAATGAGCAGTTCTTC.

The chain links TRBV7-8 to TRBJ2-7; a possible D gene is TRBD2 (6 bases). This CDR3 has 12 residues. The V end was cut by 4 bases, the J end by 5 bases, with 9 bases between. Per the germline V gene, CDR1 is SGHVS and CDR2 is FQNEAQ. CDR3 bases: TGTGCCAGCAGCTCCGGGACTCACGAGCAGTACTTC. Encoded protein: CASSSGTHEQYF.

The chain joins TRBV6-6 to TRBJ1-5, with 8 bases that match TRBD1. J was trimmed by 6 bases and V by 7 bases; bases with no gene match: 8. This CDR3 comprises 14 residues. Germline CDR1 and CDR2: MNHNY and SVGAGI (reference sequence). CDR3 amino acids: CASTFQGAGQPQHF. The CDR3 nucleotides are TGTGCCAGCACCTTTCAGGGGGCGGGTCAGCCCCAGCATTTT.

This rearrangement joins TRBV14 to TRBJ1-4; D remains unclear. Trimming shortened V by 1 base and J by 5 bases, and 11 bases separated the two germline ends. CDR1 and CDR2 from the germline V gene are SGHDN and FVKESK. The CDR3 contains 15 residues. CDR3: CASSQGYSPNEKLFF. Written as DNA, the CDR3 is TGTGCCAGCAGCCAAGGGTACAGCCCGAATGAAAAACTGTTTTTT.

The chain has TRBV29-1 and TRBJ1-1; 7 nucleotides align to TRBD1. Per the germline V gene, CDR1 is SQVTM and CDR2 is ANQGSEA. The V and J ends lost 5 bases and 10 bases, in that order; junction bases with no gene match: 10. This CDR3 is built from 12 residues. CDR3 in DNA: TGCAGCGTTAAGACAGGGAGCAGGGTAGCTTTCTTT. Translation: CSVKTGSRVAFF.

V and J are TRBV19 and TRBJ2-7; 7 bases are a match to TRBD1. Germline V gene sequence: CDR1 LNHDA, CDR2 SQIVND (reference sequence). V gave up 5 bases and J gave up 3 bases; unmatched junction bases: 13. This CDR3 spans 16 amino acids. CDR3 sequence (DNA): TGTGCCAGTAGTCCGAGCCCGGGACAGAGAAACTACGAGCAGTACTTC. Translation: CASSPSPGQRNYEQYF.

The chain links TRBV6-5 to TRBJ2-7; D ambiguous. The V gene lost 0 bases and the J gene lost 0 bases, with 12 bases spanning the gap. This CDR3 is built from 16 residues. Germline CDR1 is MNHEY and CDR2 is SVGAGI. The CDR3: CASSYSGRQGSYEQYF. CDR3 sequence (DNA): TGTGCCAGCAGTTACTCTGGCAGGCAAGGCTCCTACGAGCAGTACTTC.

This clone was detected only once. V is TRBV2 and J is TRBJ2-3; tentative D call: TRBD1 (5 bases). Trimming cost V 3 bases and J 3 bases, with 16 bases left between them. The CDR3 spans 16 residues. Germline assignment: CDR1 SNHLY and CDR2 FYNNEI. The CDR3 region has the DNA TGTGCCAGCAGTGATCTGATAGCTACAGGTACAGATACGCAGTATTTT. This encodes CASSDLIATGTDTQYF.

The genes are TRBV4-1 and TRBJ1-1; no definite D call. Germline V gene lookup returns CDR1 MGHRA and CDR2 YSYEKL. This CDR3 region has 14 residues. With 1 base removed from V and 5 bases from J, the gap between germline ends came to 11 bases. The CDR3 DNA reads TGCGCCAGCAGCCAAGGATACGGTATAACTGAAGCTTTCTTT. Its translation: CASSQGYGITEAFF.

The V call is TRBV2, the J call TRBJ2-5, with 13 bases lining up with TRBD2. The V gene's germline CDR1 is SNHLY and CDR2 FYNNEI. Trimming removed 7 bases from V and 5 bases from J; junction bases left unmatched: 7. This CDR3 has 15 amino acids. This CDR3 reads CASTRTSGSVETQYF. CDR3 DNA sequence: TGTGCCAGCACTCGGACTAGCGGGAGTGTGGAGACCCAGTACTTC.

This clone has only one observation. The V call is TRBV5-1, the J call TRBJ2-7, with D perhaps TRBD1 (6 bases). Germline assignment: CDR1 SGHRS and CDR2 YFSETQ. The V and J ends lost 2 bases and 3 bases respectively, with 12 bases between them. This CDR3 spans 14 amino acids. The CDR3 DNA sequence: TGCGCCAGCAGCTTCAGGACAGATCTCTACGAGCAGTACTTC. Its protein product is CASSFRTDLYEQYF.

The chain uses TRBV6-5 and TRBJ2-7, with 9 bases matching TRBD2. CDR1 is MNHEY and CDR2 is SVGAGI in the germline V gene. V trimming: 6 bases; J trimming: 3 bases; junction bases outside the gene matches: 6. The CDR3 covers 14 residues. The CDR3 nucleotides read TGTGCCAGCAGGCGAACGACTAGCGGCTACGAGCAGTACTTC. It is translated as CASRRTTSGYEQYF.

The chain couples TRBV12-5 to TRBJ2-2; 7 nucleotides align to TRBD2. The CDR3 totals 14 residues. Germline CDR1 LGHNT, CDR2 FRNRAP. V lost 6 bases and J lost 9; bases outside the gene matches: 10. The CDR3 region has the DNA TGTGCTAGTGGCCCTAGGGAGGGCCCCTGGGAGCTGTTTTTT. Translation gives CASGPREGPWELFF.

This clone was observed once. CDR3 nucleotide sequence: TGCGCCAGCAGCCAAGACCGGAGACTGGCCTACGAGACCCAGTACTTC. Protein sequence: CASSQDRRLAYETQYF. This chain connects TRBV4-3 to TRBJ2-5; D is undetermined. Germline values: CDR1 LGHNA, CDR2 YSLEER. This CDR3 is built from 16 residues. Deletions cut 0 bases from V and 5 bases from J, with 16 bases between.

This clone was seen a handful of times. Different DNA sequences within this sample yield the same CDR3. The chain has TRBV2 and TRBJ2-5; no definite D call. This CDR3 spans 10 amino acids. The V end was cut by 1 base, the J end by 6 bases, with 0 bases between. The germline V gene has CDR1 SNHLY and CDR2 FYNNEI. This CDR3 is CASSEETQYF. The CDR3 coding sequence is TGTGCCAGCAGTGAAGAGACCCAGTACTTC.

DNA for the CDR3: TGCGCCAGCAGCTTGATAGCGGGAGCCATCAATGAGCAGTTCTTC. Translated: CASSLIAGAINEQFF. The J gene is TRBJ2-1, the V gene TRBV5-1; 9 bases fit TRBD2. CDR3 length equals 15 residues. With 1 base clipped from V and 6 bases from J, the junction kept 5 bases outside the gene matches. CDR1 is SGHRS, CDR2 YFSETQ, per germline.